These 27 T cell receptor beta chains originate from one sample sequenced in a study of T cell repertoires in cytomegalovirus infection. One entry per CDR3 protein results from TCRdb running MiXCR on the reads. The sample lists 680,000 or so distinct CDR3 sequences, less than 40% occurring once. The sequenced sample consisted of PBMCs. The receptors were sampled from a human donor in good health (CMV status not recorded). Some clones in this sample may be carry-over from other donors' samples.

This clonotype occurred a few times. The chain has TRBV6-5 and TRBJ1-4, with TRBD1 as a possible D gene (6 bases). Germline lookup yields CDR1 MNHEY and CDR2 SVGAGI. Trimming took off 6 bases at V and 3 bases at J, with 11 bases between the two ends. The CDR3 has 14 amino acids. The CDR3 DNA follows: TGTGCCAGCAGGTGGACAGCCTCTAATGAAAAACTGTTTTTT. It codes for CASRWTASNEKLFF.

The V and J genes are TRBV6-1 and TRBJ1-4; D ambiguous. CDR1 is MNHNS, CDR2 SASEGT, per germline. This CDR3 spans 15 amino acids. The V and J ends lost 4 bases and 3 bases respectively, with 12 bases between them. The CDR3 protein is CASSGRTEANEKLFF. The CDR3 DNA reads as TGTGCCAGCAGTGGGCGGACGGAGGCTAATGAAAAACTGTTTTTT.

There are a few counts of this clonotype. The rearrangement uses TRBV7-3 and TRBJ2-1; 9 nucleotides line up with TRBD1. J lost 7 bases, V lost 3 bases, and 7 bases had no gene match. This CDR3 region has 15 residues. Germline V gene data show CDR1 as SGHTA and CDR2 as FQGTGA. The CDR3 region is CASSFAGTGLNEQFF. Written as DNA, the CDR3 is TGTGCCAGCAGCTTCGCCGGGACAGGGTTAAATGAGCAGTTCTTC.

This clonotype appeared a few times. This CDR3 is CASSPWDRKDSPLHF. As DNA, the CDR3 is TGTGCCAGCAGTCCCTGGGACAGAAAAGATTCACCCCTCCACTTT. The gene calls are TRBV28 and TRBJ1-6; 7 bases match TRBD1. Germline V gives CDR1 MDHEN, CDR2 SYDVKM. Germline trimming cut 5 bases from V and 8 bases from J; bases unmatched to any gene: 9. CDR3 length: 15 residues.

The J gene is TRBJ2-7, the V gene TRBV28; D is undetermined. This CDR3 region has 13 residues. Germline lookup yields CDR1 MDHEN and CDR2 SYDVKM. The V and J ends lost 7 bases and 6 bases respectively, with 16 bases between them. The CDR3 reads CASIRTPPGEQYF. CDR3 in DNA: TGTGCCAGCATCCGGACCCCACCGGGCGAGCAGTACTTC.

As to this clonotype: It may be a read error: a sequence one base away is much more abundant. The genes are TRBV6-6 and TRBJ1-2; perhaps TRBD1 as D (5 bases). CDR3 length equals 16 residues. Trimming cost V 5 bases and J 5 bases, with 21 bases left between them. The germline V gene encodes CDR1 MNHNY and CDR2 SVGAGI (reference sequence). The CDR3 spells CASSPSTVDSRYGYTF. The CDR3 bases are TGTGCCAGCAGTCCTTCTACGGTTGACAGTCGGTATGGCTACACCTTC.

This sequence joins TRBV10-3 and TRBJ1-1; D call uncertain. CDR1 and CDR2 from the germline V gene are ENHRY and SYGVKD. The CDR3 consists of 15 residues. The V end lost 10 bases, the J end lost 0 bases, and 18 bases lay between the germline ends. The chain's CDR3 is CATDGGQIMNTEAFF. The CDR3 bases are TGTGCCACCGACGGAGGGCAGATCATGAACACTGAAGCTTTCTTT.

The chain couples TRBV4-2 to TRBJ2-3; TRBD1 matches 7 bases. J gave up 3 bases and V 2 bases, and 8 bases lay outside the gene matches. CDR1 LGHNA and CDR2 YNFKEQ come from the germline V gene. The CDR3 extends over 16 amino acids. CDR3 amino acids: CASSQMNRGNTDTQYF. In DNA, the CDR3 is TGTGCCAGCAGCCAAATGAACAGGGGAAATACAGATACGCAGTATTTT.

In regard to this clonotype: At one end, the junction sequence differs from germline, possibly due to a read error. This sequence joins TRBV7-2 and TRBJ2-7; TRBD1 matches at 7 bases. Germline V lookup: CDR1 SGHTA, CDR2 FQGNSA. The CDR3 contains 15 residues. This CDR3 is CASSPDRRSSYEPYF. CDR3 nucleotides: TGTGCCAGCAGCCCGGACAGGCGAAGCTCCTACGAGCCGTACTTC.

The chain couples TRBV27 to TRBJ1-1; weak D call: TRBD1 (5 bases). Trimming shortened V by 2 bases and J by 1 base, and 11 bases separated the two germline ends. The CDR3 covers 15 residues. From germline, CDR1 is MNHEY and CDR2 SMNVEV (reference sequence). This chain's CDR3 is CASSLGQGPNTEAFF. In nucleotides, the CDR3 is TGTGCCAGCAGTTTAGGGCAGGGCCCGAACACTGAAGCTTTCTTT.

This chain connects TRBV12-3 or TRBV12-4 to TRBJ2-1, with a tentative D call TRBD1 (6 bases). The CDR3 loop spans 15 amino acids. V was cut by 6 bases and J by 7 bases, with 19 bases left in between. The CDR3 spells CASSPEEQGFNEQFF. The CDR3 nucleotides read TGTGCCAGCAGCCCGGAAGAGCAGGGGTTTAATGAGCAGTTCTTC.

The CDR3 nucleotides are TGTGCCAGTAGTATTCAAAACAGGCTCCTGCTTAACTATGGCTACACCTTC. This encodes CASSIQNRLLLNYGYTF. The genes are TRBV19 and TRBJ1-2; D may be TRBD1 (5 bases). Looked up from germline, CDR1 is LNHDA and CDR2 is SQIVND (reference sequence). Trimming cost V 3 bases and J 1 base, with 18 bases left between them. The CDR3 is 17 amino acids.

V is TRBV28 and J is TRBJ2-3; 9 bases line up with TRBD1. The CDR3 loop spans 17 amino acids. V was clipped by 5 bases and J by 3 bases; unmatched bases: 12. Germline V gene sequence: CDR1 MDHEN, CDR2 SYDVKM. CDR3 coding DNA: TGTGCCAGCAGTCGGCAGCCACAGGGGGCGGGTACAGATACGCAGTATTTT. Its protein product is CASSRQPQGAGTDTQYF.

This clonotype was observed a handful of times. The rearrangement uses TRBV11-2 and TRBJ2-7; the D gene is possibly TRBD2 (5 bases). Germline assignment: CDR1 SGHAT and CDR2 FQNNGV. The CDR3 contains 14 residues. V lost 3 bases, J lost 0 bases, and 9 bases lay in between. The CDR3 protein is CASSLPGISYEQYF. For the CDR3, the DNA is TGTGCCAGCAGCTTGCCGGGGATCTCCTACGAGCAGTACTTC.

This clonotype has more than one count but fewer than ten. The gene calls are TRBV7-2 and TRBJ2-1; D unresolved. Germline loops: CDR1 SGHTA, CDR2 FQGNSA. Between the trimmed V and J ends, which lost 1 base and 0 bases, there was a span of 13 bases. The CDR3 covers 17 residues. The CDR3 here is CASSLVRAILSYNEQFF. Here the CDR3 DNA reads TGTGCCAGCAGCTTAGTCCGGGCTATCCTCTCCTACAATGAGCAGTTCTTC.

A remark on this clonotype: No conserved phenylalanine or tryptophan is present at the end of the CDR3, so a read error is the likely explanation. The genes are TRBV28 and TRBJ2-1; 10 bases are shared with TRBD1. The germline V gene encodes CDR1 MDHEN and CDR2 SYDVKM. The CDR3 spans 16 residues. V was clipped by 7 bases and J by 9 bases; unmatched bases: 15. CDR3 coding DNA: TGTGCCAGCAATCTCTCGGGACAGGGGAGTTTAAGTGAGCAGTTCTTA. It yields the protein CASNLSGQGSLSEQFL.

V gene TRBV28 combines with J gene TRBJ2-7; 7 bases are shared with TRBD2. Germline trimming cut 8 bases from V and 3 bases from J; bases unmatched to any gene: 7. CDR3 length: 13 amino acids. Germline CDR1 is MDHEN and CDR2 is SYDVKM. Here the CDR3 DNA reads TGTGCCAGCTCAGGACTAGTCGACTACGAGCAGTACTTC. Encoded protein: CASSGLVDYEQYF.

The V call is TRBV20-1, the J call TRBJ1-2; D call uncertain. Germline CDR1 DFQATT, CDR2 SNEGSKA (reference sequence). The CDR3 totals 11 residues. The V end lost 3 bases, the J end lost 8 bases, and 10 bases lay between the germline ends. CDR3 DNA: TGCAGTGCTAGGGTGGTAGCAGGCTACACCTTC. Amino acid sequence: CSARVVAGYTF.

This clonotype has just a few counts. This chain links TRBV4-1 with TRBJ1-5, with D hard to call. Germline-derived CDR1 and CDR2 are MGHRA and YSYEKL. V was pared by 0 bases and J by 0 bases, with 9 bases between. This CDR3 region has 16 residues. CDR3 sequence (DNA): TGCGCCAGCAGCCAAGATGAAGGGAATAGCAATCAGCCCCAGCATTTT. It yields the protein CASSQDEGNSNQPQHF.

The rearrangement uses TRBV12-3 or TRBV12-4 and TRBJ2-7, with no clear D. V dropped 8 bases and J dropped 2 bases, with 13 bases sitting between them. The CDR3 has 13 residues. CDR3 sequence: CASRLGGTYEQYF. In nucleotides, the CDR3 is TGTGCCAGCCGCCTAGGCGGTACCTACGAGCAGTACTTC.

This clonotype was seen repeatedly, ten times or more. The chain has TRBV7-2 and TRBJ2-7; 11 bases are shared with TRBD2. Germline V gives CDR1 SGHTA, CDR2 FQGNSA. Trimming took 5 bases from V and 6 from J; bases not matched to a gene: 6. The CDR3 length is 14 residues. The CDR3 region is CASSPTSGEVEQYF. CDR3 in DNA: TGTGCCAGCAGCCCGACTAGCGGGGAGGTCGAGCAGTACTTC.

The chain recombines TRBV19 with TRBJ2-1; TRBD2 matches at 7 bases. The CDR3 has 16 amino acids. CDR1 and CDR2 from the germline V gene are LNHDA and SQIVND (reference sequence). Trimming took 0 bases from V and 0 from J; bases not matched to a gene: 2. CDR3 loop: CASSIEGGSSYNEQFF. The CDR3 DNA reads as TGTGCCAGTAGTATAGAAGGCGGGAGCTCCTACAATGAGCAGTTCTTC. The variable domain in full, completed from reference TRBV19 and TRBJ2-1, reads DGGITQSPKYLFRKEGQNVTLSCEQNLNHDAMYWYRQDPGQGLRLIYYSQIVNDFQKGDIAEGYSVSREKKESFPLTVTSAQKNPTAFYLCASSIEGGSSYNEQFFGPGTRLTVL.

The V gene is TRBV12-3 or TRBV12-4, the J gene TRBJ2-2; 8 bases are a match to TRBD1. CDR3 size: 16 residues. The junction had 12 bases not matched to a gene; V was cut back by 5 bases and J by 7 bases. The CDR3 nucleotides read TGTGCCAGCAGTCGGACAGGGTCGATGCCGGGCGGGGAGCTGTTTTTT. Translating it yields CASSRTGSMPGGELFF.

The chain uses TRBV5-6 and TRBJ2-5, with D perhaps matching TRBD1 or TRBD2 (5 bases each). Germline V gene sequence: CDR1 SGHDT, CDR2 YYEEEE. This CDR3 contains 14 residues. The V end was cut by 3 bases, the J end by 2 bases, with 11 bases between. CDR3 nucleotides: TGTGCCAGCAGCTCAGGGACCGGTCAAGAGACCCAGTACTTC. Translation: CASSSGTGQETQYF. The full variable domain, rest sourced from reference TRBV5-6 and TRBJ2-5, is DAGVTQSPTHLIKTRGQQVTLRCSPKSGHDTVSWYQQALGQGPQFIFQYYEEEERQRGNFPDRFSGHQFPNYSSELNVNALLLGDSALYLCASSSGTGQETQYFGPGTRLLVL.

This clonotype occurred a few times. The chain joins TRBV12-3 or TRBV12-4 to TRBJ1-1; D unclear. Trimming pared 1 base from V and 7 bases from J, leaving 10 bases between. This CDR3 region has 13 residues. DNA of the CDR3: TGTGCCAGCAGTTTAGTATGGCAGAATGAAGCTTTCTTT. The encoded protein is CASSLVWQNEAFF.

V is TRBV7-9 and J is TRBJ1-6; TRBD1 agrees at 10 bases. There are 15 residues in the CDR3. CDR1 is SEHNR, CDR2 FQNEAQ, per germline (reference sequence). Trimming cost V 0 bases and J 10 bases; bases outside gene matches: 3. CDR3 in amino acids: CASSLAGQGKSPLHF. The CDR3 DNA sequence: TGTGCCAGCAGCTTAGCGGGACAGGGGAAATCACCCCTCCACTTT.

With regard to this clonotype: One end of the junction fails to match germline, which may point to a read error. The V call is TRBV15, the J call TRBJ1-1, with D possibly matching TRBD1 (5 bases). The CDR3 is 14 residues long. Germline V gene lookup returns CDR1 LNHNV and CDR2 YYDKDF (reference sequence). As DNA, the CDR3 is TGTGCCACCATCAGAAACAGGAGTAACACTGAAGCTTTCTTT. Protein product: CATIRNRSNTEAFF.